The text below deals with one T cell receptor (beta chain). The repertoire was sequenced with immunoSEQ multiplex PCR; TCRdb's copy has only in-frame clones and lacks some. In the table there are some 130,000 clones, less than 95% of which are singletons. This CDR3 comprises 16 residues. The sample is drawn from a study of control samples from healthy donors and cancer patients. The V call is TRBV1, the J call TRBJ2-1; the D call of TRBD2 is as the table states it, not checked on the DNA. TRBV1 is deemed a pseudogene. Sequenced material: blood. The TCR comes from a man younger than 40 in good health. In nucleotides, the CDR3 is TGCACCAGCAGCCAAATTCTCCGGGGGGGCCGAAATGAGCAGTTCTTC. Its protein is CTSSQILRGGRNEQFF.